Listed below are T cell receptor beta chains from one sample, sequenced in a study of cytomegalovirus exposure and HLA in healthy donors. Repertoires were generated with immunoSEQ multiplex PCR, while TCRdb's copy carries only in-frame clones and drops some. Counted here are over 75,000 clones, about 74% occurring once; the ten biggest clones make up roughly 17%. Material: PBMCs. These receptor sequences come from a man aged 55 to 69 in good health and CMV-seropositive. Each CDR3 is given with its conserved first and last residue. A D gene is named only where the DNA matches it firmly. Clone size is stated in some rows and not others, as once, few, many or a class when expanded.

CDR3nt: TGTGCCAGTAGTCTTCAAAGGGGCTCACCCCTCCACTTT
CDR3aa: CASSLQRGSPLHF
d_gene: NA
v_gene: TRBV19
j_gene: TRBJ1-6
abundance: NA

CDR3nt: TGTGCCAGCAGCTGGGCCCGGACAGGACGGAGAGGTGGGGCCAACGTCCTGACTTTC
CDR3aa: CASSWARTGRRGGANVLTF
d_gene: TRBD1
v_gene: TRBV7-8
j_gene: TRBJ2-6
abundance: NA

CDR3nt: TGTGCCAGCAGCACCAGAGGGGGATACGGGGACTTC
CDR3aa: CASSTRGGYGDF
d_gene: NA
v_gene: TRBV7-2
j_gene: TRBJ2-5
abundance: once

CDR3nt: TGCAGCGCCCTTCTGTATGACAGGGGGGAGAATGGCTACACCTTC
CDR3aa: CSALLYDRGENGYTF
d_gene: TRBD1
v_gene: TRBV29-1
j_gene: TRBJ1-2
abundance: NA

CDR3nt: TGTGCCAGCAGCGTCGAAAAGGGAGGGACTGAAGCTTTCTTT
CDR3aa: CASSVEKGGTEAFF
d_gene: NA
v_gene: TRBV9
j_gene: TRBJ1-1
abundance: many

CDR3nt: TGTGCCACCAGCCCAACGACAGGGCCTTATGGCTACACCTTC
CDR3aa: CATSPTTGPYGYTF
d_gene: TRBD1
v_gene: TRBV15
j_gene: TRBJ1-2
abundance: NA

CDR3nt: TGTGCCAGCAGCTTCTCTAGCGGGGGGGCCAGGTCCAATGAGCAGTTCTTC
CDR3aa: CASSFSSGGARSNEQFF
d_gene: TRBD2
v_gene: TRBV9
j_gene: TRBJ2-1
abundance: NA

CDR3nt: TGTGCCAGCAGCTTAAGGCCTAGCGGGGGTTCCACCGGGGAGCTGTTTTTT
CDR3aa: CASSLRPSGGSTGELFF
d_gene: TRBD2
v_gene: TRBV7-2
j_gene: TRBJ2-2
abundance: NA

CDR3nt: TGCGCCAGCAGCCAAGATCTCCGGGGGTGGGAGCAGTACTTC
CDR3aa: CASSQDLRGWEQYF
d_gene: NA
v_gene: TRBV4-1
j_gene: TRBJ2-7
abundance: NA

CDR3nt: TGCGCCAGCAGCCAAGATTCCCGGGATGAGCAGTTCTTC
CDR3aa: CASSQDSRDEQFF
d_gene: NA
v_gene: TRBV4-3
j_gene: TRBJ2-1
abundance: NA

CDR3nt: TGTGCCACCGGAACCGACAGGCCGAGTAGGCACAATGAGCAGTTCTTC
CDR3aa: CATGTDRPSRHNEQFF
d_gene: NA
v_gene: TRBV15
j_gene: TRBJ2-1
abundance: NA